This T cell receptor (beta chain) was sequenced for a study of regulatory T cells in long-lasting Graves disease. Time point described: persistent/refractory GD, antithyroid drugs over 5 years with positive TRAb. PBMC-extracted RNA yielded the TCR library. Construction of TCR beta libraries relied on iRepertoire HTBI primers and on Arm-PCR targeting CDR3 regions. TCRdb re-analysed the multiplex PCR reads in MiXCR, keeping a single row per CDR3 protein. In the table there are roughly 430,000 distinct CDR3 sequences, roughly a fifth of which are singletons. Broader study findings: Fewer public clonotypes were shared by new patients (roughly 970) than by persistent patients (fewer than 3,000). TCR diversity was lower in persistent Graves' patients (versus newly diagnosed ones). Accuracy could have been hurt by small sample size.

This clonotype has a count of ten or more. The antigen remains unidentified. The source is a female donor with Graves disease. The sample in question was peripheral blood mononuclear cells (PBMCs), obtained when the disease was refractory, from a patient treated with antithyroid drugs.

CDR3 sequence reads: CASSRTKRKNYYEQYF. The CDR3 nucleotides read TGTGCCAGCAGCCGTACCAAGAGAAAAAATTACTACGAGCAGTACTTC. The rearrangement uses TRBV28 and TRBJ2-7; D unclear. Germline CDR1 reads MDHEN; CDR2 reads SYDVKM. This CDR3 spans 16 amino acids. V was cut by 6 bases and J by 3 bases, with 21 bases left in between. Combining the CDR3 with reference TRBV28 and TRBJ2-7 gives the whole variable domain DVKVTQSSRYLVKRTGEKVFLECVQDMDHENMFWYRQDPGLGLRLIYFSYDVKMKEKGDIPEGYSVSREKKERFSLILESASTNQTSMYLCASSRTKRKNYYEQYFGPGTRLTVT.